This T cell receptor beta chain derives from a study of T cell repertoires in cytomegalovirus infection. Study-wide background: The public TCR beta signatures pointed to both CMV infection and matching HLA type.

A few counts support this clonotype. The antigen remains undetermined. TCRdb processed the reads anew with MiXCR; each CDR3 protein has one entry. Among hundreds of thousands of distinct CDR3 sequences, roughly 26% were seen once, and the ten largest hold 8%. V lost 5 bases and J 10 bases, leaving 21 bases between the germline ends. The CDR3 is 16 amino acids. From germline, CDR1 is SEHNR and CDR2 FQNEAQ (reference sequence). Points from the study as a whole: Cumulative frequency of public TCR beta families picked out carriers of CMV plus the relevant HLA.

The gene calls are TRBV7-9 and TRBJ1-6; weak D call: TRBD1 (5 bases). This TCR was sampled from a human donor in good health (CMV status not recorded). Some clones in this sample may be carry-over from other donors' samples. Sequenced input: CD8+ T cells from PBMCs. CDR3 loop: CASSPLGQGVRSPLHF. CDR3 bases: TGTGCCAGCAGCCCTTTAGGGCAGGGTGTTAGATCACCCCTCCACTTT.